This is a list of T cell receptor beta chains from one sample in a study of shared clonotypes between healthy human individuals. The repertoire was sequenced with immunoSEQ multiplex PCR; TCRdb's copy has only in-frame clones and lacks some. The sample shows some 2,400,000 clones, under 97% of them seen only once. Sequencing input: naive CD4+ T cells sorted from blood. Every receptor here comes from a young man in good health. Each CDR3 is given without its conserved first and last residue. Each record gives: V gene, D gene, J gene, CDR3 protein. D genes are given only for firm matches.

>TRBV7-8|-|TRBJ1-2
ASSLAGPGGYT
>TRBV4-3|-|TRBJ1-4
ASSQDLANEKLF
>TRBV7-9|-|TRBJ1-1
ASSLVSEAF
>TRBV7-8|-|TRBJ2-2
ASSPPSNTGELF
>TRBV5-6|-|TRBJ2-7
ARYSEGVYEQY
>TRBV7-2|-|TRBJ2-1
ASSLFGVQF
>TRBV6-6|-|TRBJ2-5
ASSPAGKETQY
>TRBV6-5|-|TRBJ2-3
ASSRQASTDTQY
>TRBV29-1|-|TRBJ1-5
SVVRDIGQPQH
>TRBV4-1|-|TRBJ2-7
ASSQDSGRLPYEQY
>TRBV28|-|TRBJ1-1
ASSFDIRGAF
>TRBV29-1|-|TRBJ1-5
SVTAESNQPQH
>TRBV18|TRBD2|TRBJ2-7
ASSPPLAGAYEQY
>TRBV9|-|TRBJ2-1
ASTGAEREQF
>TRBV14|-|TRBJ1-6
ASSHLANNSPLH
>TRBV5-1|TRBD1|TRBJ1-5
ASSLEGAPSQPQH
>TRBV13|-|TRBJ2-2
ASSLEGLTGFSGELF
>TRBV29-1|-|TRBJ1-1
SVVIAGSPEAF
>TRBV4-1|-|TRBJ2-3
ASSQDTSTDTQY
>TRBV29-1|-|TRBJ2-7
SVEDRGYEQY
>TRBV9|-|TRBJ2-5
ASSVGGRQETQY
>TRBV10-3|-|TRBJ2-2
AIAVSGDTGELF
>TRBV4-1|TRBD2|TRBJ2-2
ASSQVVAGVANGELF
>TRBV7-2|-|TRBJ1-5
ASSLNLIQPQH
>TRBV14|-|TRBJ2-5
ASSLPGLTSTQY
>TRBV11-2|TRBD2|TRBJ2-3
ASTLTASGSRADTQY
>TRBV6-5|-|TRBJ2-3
ASSYGQSTQY
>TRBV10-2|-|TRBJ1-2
ASSVGRGYGYT
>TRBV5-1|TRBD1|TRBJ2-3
ASSLEGTGHSTDTQY
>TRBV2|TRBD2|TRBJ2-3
ASRRRTSGDNTDTQY
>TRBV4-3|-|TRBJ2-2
ASSQGFNGANTGELF
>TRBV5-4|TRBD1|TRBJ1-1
ASSTFDRDNTEAF
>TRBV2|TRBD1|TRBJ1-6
ASSAEGQGSSPLH